The 30 T cell receptor beta chains below come from one sample, sequenced in a study of blood T cell repertoires in COVID-19. Data came from immunoSEQ multiplex PCR; TCRdb stores just in-frame clones and leaves some out. The sample lists about 140,000 clones, 85% to 90% occurring once. Sequencing was carried out using peripheral blood. Source of these receptors: a woman in her fifties or sixties with acute or convalescent COVID-19.

This clone was seen only once. The CDR3, as DNA: TGTGCCAGCAGCTTGCAGGGTTACCAGTACTTC. Its protein product is CASSLQGYQYF. The rearrangement joins TRBV5-4 to TRBJ2-5; possible D gene TRBD1, 5 bases. This CDR3 has 11 residues. Trimming took off 1 base at V and 10 bases at J, with 8 bases between the two ends. In germline, CDR1 is SGHNT, CDR2 YYREEE (reference sequence).

This clone was found a few times. V is TRBV28 and J is TRBJ2-7, with 9 bases aligning to TRBD1. The germline CDR1 and CDR2 sequences are MDHEN and SYDVKM. V gave up 7 bases and J gave up 4 bases; unmatched junction bases: 17. The CDR3 consists of 17 residues. Here the CDR3 DNA reads TGTGCCAGCACCCCCCAGGGCCCCGGACAGGGGCCGTACGAGCAGTACTTC. It specifies CASTPQGPGQGPYEQYF.

This chain uses TRBV19 with TRBJ1-1; 10 bases agree with TRBD1. This CDR3 has 13 amino acids. Germline V CDR1 and CDR2: LNHDA, SQIVND (reference sequence). J was trimmed by 7 bases and V by 5 bases; bases with no gene match: 4. Here the CDR3 DNA reads TGTGCCAGTAGTCTCGGGACAGGGGATGAAGCTTTCTTT. It specifies CASSLGTGDEAFF.

The chain couples TRBV4-3 to TRBJ2-5; D possibly corresponds to TRBD2 (6 bases). Trimming took off 3 bases at V and 0 bases at J, with 17 bases between the two ends. This CDR3 contains 17 residues. CDR1 LGHNA and CDR2 YSLEER come from the germline V gene. The CDR3 protein is CASSQSAGGTNQETQYF. The CDR3 nucleotides read TGCGCCAGCAGCCAGAGTGCGGGCGGGACCAACCAAGAGACCCAGTACTTC.

The V gene is TRBV5-1, the J gene TRBJ1-4; TRBD1 agrees at 11 bases. The V segment lost 0 bases and the J segment 8 bases; nucleotides outside the gene matches: 3. The germline CDR1 and CDR2 sequences are SGHRS and YFSETQ. The CDR3 contains 15 residues. CDR3 in amino acids: CASSLEGTGGEKLFF. The CDR3 DNA follows: TGCGCCAGCAGCTTGGAGGGGACAGGGGGGGAAAAACTGTTTTTT.

The gene calls are TRBV19 and TRBJ1-2, with 8 bases that match TRBD1. The CDR3 extends over 15 amino acids. The V gene end was trimmed by 6 bases and the J gene end by 4 bases; junction bases not matched to a gene: 10. CDR1 and CDR2 (germline): LNHDA, SQIVND (reference sequence). The CDR3 region is CASSRDRGRGYGYTF. DNA for the CDR3: TGTGCCAGTAGCCGTGACAGGGGACGCGGCTATGGCTACACCTTC.

The chain links TRBV19 to TRBJ1-2, with 9 positions matching TRBD1. Germline V gene data show CDR1 as LNHDA and CDR2 as SQIVND (reference sequence). The CDR3 has 14 amino acids. Trimming removed 4 bases from V and 6 bases from J; junction bases left unmatched: 6. Here the CDR3 reads CASSKAGTGNGYTF. CDR3 nucleotides: TGTGCCAGTAGTAAGGCCGGGACAGGGAATGGCTACACCTTC.

J is TRBJ2-7 and V is TRBV5-1, with TRBD1 matching over 12 bases. V was clipped by 4 bases and J by 3 bases; unmatched bases: 5. Germline CDR1 is SGHRS and CDR2 is YFSETQ. The CDR3 contains 15 residues. Here the CDR3 reads CASSTGTGGFYEQYF. The CDR3 bases are TGCGCCAGCAGCACGGGGACAGGGGGCTTCTACGAGCAGTACTTC.

The chain combines TRBV2 with TRBJ1-5; 7 positions agree with TRBD1. There are 14 residues in the CDR3. Germline-derived CDR1 and CDR2 are SNHLY and FYNNEI. V was clipped by 6 bases and J by 3 bases; unmatched bases: 5. The CDR3 coding sequence is TGTGCCAGCAGCGAGACAGGGTACAATCAGCCCCAGCATTTT. Its translation: CASSETGYNQPQHF.

The rearrangement joins TRBV19 to TRBJ1-2; no clear D gene. Germline V CDR1 and CDR2: LNHDA, SQIVND (reference sequence). Trimming took 3 bases from V and 3 from J, leaving 11 bases between them. This CDR3 has 14 residues. The CDR3 loop is CASSISGIDYGYTF. The DNA of the CDR3 is TGTGCCAGTAGTATCTCGGGAATTGACTATGGCTACACCTTC.

This clone has only one observation. V usage is TRBV19 and J usage is TRBJ1-2, with a possible D match to TRBD1 (6 bases). Trimming removed 1 base at V and 7 bases at J, with 16 bases between. The CDR3 is 15 amino acids. The germline V gene has CDR1 LNHDA and CDR2 SQIVND (reference sequence). The CDR3 region has the DNA TGTGCCAGTAGTATAGGGACCTTGGGGGCGCGTGGCTACACCTTC. Residues: CASSIGTLGARGYTF.

J is TRBJ2-1 and V is TRBV29-1; 13 bases line up with TRBD2. The CDR3 spans 16 residues. Trimming at V came to 7 bases and at J to 9 bases, leaving 15 bases not matched to a gene. The V gene's germline CDR1 is SQVTM and CDR2 ANQGSEA. In nucleotides, the CDR3 is TGCAGCGCTGACGACCTACTAGCGGGGGGGCGAGGTGAGCAGTTCTTC. Translated: CSADDLLAGGRGEQFF.

This clone showed up just once. The rearrangement uses TRBV6-5 and TRBJ2-7; 9 bases map to TRBD2. With 4 bases clipped from V and 2 bases from J, the junction kept 6 bases outside the gene matches. In germline, CDR1 is MNHEY, CDR2 SVGAGI. The CDR3 consists of 15 residues. The CDR3 nucleotides read TGTGCCAGCAGTTCCCCTAGCGGGGCGACCTACGAGCAGTACTTC. Protein: CASSSPSGATYEQYF.

The V call is TRBV7-9, the J call TRBJ2-2; the D gene is possibly TRBD2 (6 bases). The CDR3 has 16 amino acids. The V gene's germline CDR1 is SEHNR and CDR2 FQNEAQ (reference sequence). Trimming cost V 5 bases and J 1 base, with 14 bases left between them. Written as DNA, the CDR3 is TGTGCCAGCAGCAGATCCGGGACTTTGAACACCGGGGAGCTGTTTTTT. Protein product: CASSRSGTLNTGELFF.

As DNA, the CDR3 is TGTGCCAGCAGACGGGGGGAGGGCTCCTATAATTCACCCCTCCACTTT. Protein sequence: CASRRGEGSYNSPLHF. The chain combines TRBV7-2 with TRBJ1-6; D possibly corresponds to TRBD1 (5 bases). V lost 6 bases to trimming and J lost 0 bases, with 12 bases between them. The CDR3 runs 16 residues. CDR1 SGHTA and CDR2 FQGNSA come from the germline V gene.

This clone was observed a handful of times. This chain uses TRBV28 with TRBJ1-2; 10 positions agree with TRBD1. This CDR3 has 18 residues. V was pared by 5 bases and J by 6 bases, with 18 bases of the junction left unmatched. Germline V lookup: CDR1 MDHEN, CDR2 SYDVKM. The CDR3 DNA reads TGTGCCAGCAGTACCCAGTTCAGAGACAGGGGGCAGAGGGATGGCTACACCTTC. This codes for CASSTQFRDRGQRDGYTF.

This sequence joins TRBV19 and TRBJ1-3; D is possibly TRBD1 (6 bases). V was pared by 6 bases and J by 0 bases, with 15 bases between. CDR1 and CDR2 from the germline V gene are LNHDA and SQIVND (reference sequence). The CDR3 runs to 16 residues. CDR3 protein: CASRSGGAYSGNTIYF. CDR3 DNA: TGTGCCAGTAGATCTGGGGGGGCTTACTCTGGAAACACCATATATTTT.

The V call is TRBV3-1 (or the pseudogene TRBV3-2), the J call TRBJ1-4; D gene unclear. The CDR3 has 15 amino acids. V dropped 4 bases and J dropped 5 bases, with 14 bases sitting between them. The V gene's germline CDR1 is LGHDT and CDR2 YNNKEL (reference sequence). The chain's CDR3 is CASSPRTQLNEKLFF. The CDR3 DNA reads TGTGCCAGCAGCCCCCGAACACAGCTAAATGAAAAACTGTTTTTT.

This chain links TRBV10-3 with TRBJ1-1; 10 bases fit TRBD1. CDR3 size: 14 residues. Germline V lookup: CDR1 ENHRY, CDR2 SYGVKD. The ends lost 6 bases at V and 5 bases at J; junction bases unmatched: 6. The CDR3, as DNA: TGTGCCATCAGGACAGGGGGCGGGGTGACTGAAGCTTTCTTT. As protein: CAIRTGGGVTEAFF.

This clone was counted only a few times. The V and J genes are TRBV6-5 and TRBJ1-1; TRBD1 is a possible D gene (5 bases). The CDR3 contains 13 residues. The germline V gene has CDR1 MNHEY and CDR2 SVGAGI. Trimming left V 0 bases short and J 7 bases short, with 9 bases between. CDR3 in amino acids: CASSYSGAVEAFF. CDR3 DNA sequence: TGTGCCAGCAGTTACTCAGGGGCGGTTGAAGCTTTCTTT.

V usage is TRBV27 and J usage is TRBJ2-1; D call uncertain. Trimming stripped 4 bases from V and 1 base from J, with 11 bases between. Germline CDR1 MNHEY, CDR2 SMNVEV (reference sequence). The CDR3 extends over 15 amino acids. The CDR3 region has the DNA TGTGCCAGCAGTTCCCCCCGACAATCCTACAATGAGCAGTTCTTC. Translating gives CASSSPRQSYNEQFF.

The chain has TRBV6-2 or TRBV6-3 and TRBJ1-5, with 9 bases fitting TRBD1. CDR1 MNHEY and CDR2 SVGEGT come from the germline V gene. Losses at the gene ends were 6 bases for V and 6 bases for J; bases not matched to a gene: 15. This CDR3 is 17 amino acids long. The CDR3 is CASSPPDRGIIGQPQHF. CDR3 bases: TGTGCCAGCAGCCCCCCCGACAGGGGGATTATCGGTCAGCCCCAGCATTTT.

The gene calls are TRBV5-5 and TRBJ1-6; TRBD1 is a possible D gene (6 bases). V gave up 1 base and J gave up 6 bases, with 17 bases separating them. Germline V gene sequence: CDR1 SGHKS, CDR2 YYEKEE (reference sequence). This CDR3 spans 17 amino acids. CDR3 nucleotides: TGTGCCAGCAGCTTGTTTGTAGGGGGGGGAGGTAATTCACCCCTCCACTTT. Its translation: CASSLFVGGGGNSPLHF.

The rearrangement joins TRBV30 to TRBJ2-7, with TRBD1 identical over 10 bases. The J segment lost 1 base and the V segment lost 1 base, leaving 4 bases of the junction unmatched. The CDR3 is 15 amino acids. The germline CDR1 and CDR2 sequences are GTSNPN and SVGIG (reference sequence). The CDR3 loop reads CAWSDGTGASYEQYF. The CDR3 coding sequence is TGTGCCTGGAGTGATGGGACAGGGGCTTCCTACGAGCAGTACTTC.

The chain uses TRBV25-1 and TRBJ1-1, with a tentative D call TRBD1 (6 bases). The V gene lost 4 bases and the J gene lost 8 bases, with 11 bases spanning the gap. Per germline, CDR1 MGHDK and CDR2 SYGVNS. The length of the CDR3 is 12 residues. The CDR3 bases are TGTGCCAGCAGTGTACAGGGCATGGAAGCTTTCTTT. As protein: CASSVQGMEAFF.

The chain's CDR3 is CASSILQARGPSNTGELFF. DNA for the CDR3: TGTGCCAGCTCAATCCTACAGGCAAGGGGCCCATCGAACACCGGGGAGCTGTTTTTT. The genes are TRBV18 and TRBJ2-2, with TRBD1 as a possible D gene (5 bases). V lost 5 bases and J lost 0, with 22 bases in between. The CDR3 consists of 19 residues. Germline values: CDR1 KGHSH, CDR2 LQKENI.

This sequence joins TRBV3-1 (or the pseudogene TRBV3-2) and TRBJ2-6, with D possibly TRBD1 on 5 matching bases. Germline lookup yields CDR1 LGHDT and CDR2 YNNKEL (reference sequence). CDR3 length: 16 amino acids. The V gene lost 6 bases and the J gene lost 4 bases, with 16 bases spanning the gap. The CDR3 nucleotides read TGTGCCAGCAGTCTTTCCAGGGTTGCCGGGGCCAACGTCCTGACTTTC. As protein: CASSLSRVAGANVLTF.

This clone was picked up one time. V gene TRBV7-2 combines with J gene TRBJ2-7; the D gene is possibly TRBD1 (6 bases). Per the germline V gene, CDR1 is SGHTA and CDR2 is FQGNSA. V was pared by 3 bases and J by 3 bases, with 12 bases between. The CDR3 is made up of 14 amino acids. In DNA form, the CDR3 reads TGTGCCAGCAGCTTGCAGACAGGTGACTACGAGCAGTACTTC. Translated: CASSLQTGDYEQYF.

This clone has a single count. The chain links TRBV12-3 or TRBV12-4 to TRBJ1-1, with TRBD1 identical over 9 bases. This CDR3 region has 13 residues. V trimming: 5 bases; J trimming: 5 bases; junction bases outside the gene matches: 3. CDR3 nucleotide sequence: TGTGCCAGCAGTCGCGGGACAGGGACTGAAGCTTTCTTT. Amino acid sequence: CASSRGTGTEAFF.

The chain links TRBV18 to TRBJ1-2, with 8 bases that match TRBD1. The CDR3 covers 15 residues. The germline CDR1 and CDR2 sequences are KGHSH and LQKENI. V lost 2 bases and J lost 8; bases outside the gene matches: 10. Here the CDR3 reads CASSPSRQGAIGYTF. In DNA, the CDR3 is TGTGCCAGCTCACCAAGCAGGCAGGGGGCCATCGGCTACACCTTC.